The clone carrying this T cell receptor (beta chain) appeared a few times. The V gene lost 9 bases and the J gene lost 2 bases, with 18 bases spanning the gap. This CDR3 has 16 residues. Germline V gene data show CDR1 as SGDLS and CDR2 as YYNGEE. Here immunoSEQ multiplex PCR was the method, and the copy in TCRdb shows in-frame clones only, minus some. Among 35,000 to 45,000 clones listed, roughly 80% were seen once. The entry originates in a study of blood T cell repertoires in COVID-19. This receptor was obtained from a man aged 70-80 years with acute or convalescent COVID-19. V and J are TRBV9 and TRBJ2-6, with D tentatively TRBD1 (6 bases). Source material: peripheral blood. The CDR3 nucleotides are TGTGCCACGTCAGGGGACGTCTTGACTGGGGCCAACGTCCTGACTTTC. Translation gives CATSGDVLTGANVLTF.